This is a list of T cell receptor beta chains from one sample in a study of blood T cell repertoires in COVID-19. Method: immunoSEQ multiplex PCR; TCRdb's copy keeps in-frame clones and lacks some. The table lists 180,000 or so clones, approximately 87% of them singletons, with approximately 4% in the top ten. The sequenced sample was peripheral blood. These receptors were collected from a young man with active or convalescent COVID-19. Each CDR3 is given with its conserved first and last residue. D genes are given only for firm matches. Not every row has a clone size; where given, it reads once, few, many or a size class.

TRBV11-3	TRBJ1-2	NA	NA	CASSLDPGRDYGYTF	TGTGCCAGCAGCTTAGATCCCGGCAGGGACTATGGCTACACCTTC
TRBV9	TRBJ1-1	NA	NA	CASSVRPVRNTEAFF	TGTGCCAGCAGCGTACGTCCCGTTCGTAACACTGAAGCTTTCTTT
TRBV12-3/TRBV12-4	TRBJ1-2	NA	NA	CASSSEDGYTF	TGTGCCAGCAGTTCCGAGGATGGCTACACCTTC
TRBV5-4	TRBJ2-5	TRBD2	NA	CASSPPSGGEETQYF	TGTGCCAGCAGCCCACCTAGCGGGGGGGAGGAGACCCAGTACTTC
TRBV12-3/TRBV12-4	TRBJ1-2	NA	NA	CASRTGSSYGYTF	TGTGCCAGCAGAACAGGGTCGAGCTATGGCTACACCTTC
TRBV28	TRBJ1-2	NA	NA	CASSSPTGQYGYTF	TGTGCCAGCAGTTCCCCCACAGGGCAGTATGGCTACACCTTC
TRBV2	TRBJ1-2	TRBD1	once	CASSGDRDYGYTF	TGTGCCAGCAGTGGGGACAGGGACTATGGCTACACCTTC
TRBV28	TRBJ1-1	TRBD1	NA	CASSLTGQGRTEAFF	TGTGCCAGCAGTCTTACGGGACAGGGGCGCACTGAAGCTTTCTTT
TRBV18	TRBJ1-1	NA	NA	CASSPMGTTNTEAFF	TGTGCCAGCTCACCAATGGGGACTACGAACACTGAAGCTTTCTTT
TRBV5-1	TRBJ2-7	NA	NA	CASSPLLTASYEQYF	TGCGCCAGCAGCCCGCTCTTGACAGCCTCCTACGAGCAGTACTTC
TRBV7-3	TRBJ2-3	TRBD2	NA	CASSPLGAGGTDTQYF	TGTGCCAGCAGCCCGCTGGGCGCGGGGGGCACAGATACGCAGTATTTT
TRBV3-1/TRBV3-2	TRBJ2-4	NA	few	CASSQRGGDIQYF	TGTGCCAGCAGCCAAAGGGGGGGAGACATTCAGTACTTC
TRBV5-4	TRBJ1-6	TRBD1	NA	CASSLASRGLDSPLHF	TGTGCCAGCAGCTTGGCCTCGAGGGGGCTGGATTCACCCCTCCACTTT
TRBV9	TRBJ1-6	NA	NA	CASSVDNPGRGGSPLHF	TGTGCCAGCAGCGTAGACAACCCCGGCAGGGGTGGATCACCCCTCCACTTT
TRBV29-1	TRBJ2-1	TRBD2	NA	CSVVSSGSVQFF	TGCAGCGTTGTCTCAAGCGGGAGTGTGCAGTTCTTC
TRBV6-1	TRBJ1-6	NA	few	CASSEAAGYSPLHF	TGTGCCAGCAGTGAAGCGGCGGGATATTCACCCCTCCACTTT
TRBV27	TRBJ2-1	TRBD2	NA	CASSLTSGGNEQFF	TGTGCCAGCAGTCTGACTAGCGGGGGCAATGAGCAGTTCTTC
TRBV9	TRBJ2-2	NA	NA	CASSVDSRDTGELFF	TGTGCCAGCAGCGTAGATAGCAGGGACACCGGGGAGCTGTTTTTT
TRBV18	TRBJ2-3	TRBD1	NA	CASSPPSGGTDTQYF	TGTGCCAGCTCACCACCTTCAGGGGGAACAGATACGCAGTATTTT
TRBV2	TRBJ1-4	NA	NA	CASSEYGRVEEKLFF	TGTGCCAGCAGTGAATACGGGAGGGTGGAAGAAAAACTGTTTTTT
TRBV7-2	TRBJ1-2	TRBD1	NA	CASSSGRGWDGYTF	TGTGCCAGCAGCTCAGGCAGGGGGTGGGATGGCTACACCTTC
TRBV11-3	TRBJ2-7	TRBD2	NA	CASSLRDYYEQYF	TGTGCCAGCAGCCTGAGGGACTACTACGAGCAGTACTTC
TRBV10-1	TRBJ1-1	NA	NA	CASSQGTKNTEAFF	TGCGCCAGCAGCCAGGGTACGAAGAACACTGAAGCTTTCTTT
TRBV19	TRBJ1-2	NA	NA	CASSTPRGELYGYTF	TGTGCCAGTAGTACCCCCCGGGGGGAACTGTATGGCTACACCTTC
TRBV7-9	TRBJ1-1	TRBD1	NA	CASSYPRGTANTEAFF	TGTGCCAGCAGCTACCCCCGCGGGACAGCGAACACTGAAGCTTTCTTT
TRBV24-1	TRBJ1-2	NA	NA	CATRQGGVGGYTF	TGTGCCACCAGGCAAGGAGGAGTGGGCGGCTACACCTTC
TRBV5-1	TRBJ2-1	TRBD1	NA	CASSWTGTGGYNEQFF	TGCGCCAGCAGCTGGACCGGGACAGGGGGCTACAATGAGCAGTTCTTC
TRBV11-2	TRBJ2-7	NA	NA	CASSLGVFQGEYF	TGTGCCAGCAGCTTAGGGGTCTTCCAAGGGGAGTACTTC
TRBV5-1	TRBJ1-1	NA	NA	CASTLQGLDTEAFF	TGCGCCAGCACCCTACAGGGATTGGACACTGAAGCTTTCTTT
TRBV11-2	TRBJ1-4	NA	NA	CASSHDTGRRVEKLFF	TGTGCCAGCAGCCACGACACAGGAAGAAGGGTGGAAAAACTGTTTTTT
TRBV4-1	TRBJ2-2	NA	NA	CASSQDPGGNTGELFF	TGCGCCAGCAGCCAAGATCCCGGGGGGAACACCGGGGAGCTGTTTTTT
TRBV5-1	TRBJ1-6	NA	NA	CASSISRDSPLHF	TGCGCCAGCAGCATCTCCAGGGATTCACCCCTCCACTTT
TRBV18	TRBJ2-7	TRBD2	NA	CASSLAGGGYEQYF	TGTGCCAGCTCTCTAGCGGGAGGAGGCTACGAGCAGTACTTC
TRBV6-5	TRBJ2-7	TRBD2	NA	CASSLADSSYEQYF	TGTGCCAGCAGCCTAGCGGATAGCTCCTACGAGCAGTACTTC
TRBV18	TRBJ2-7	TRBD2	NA	CASSPLGGSLSYEQYF	TGTGCCAGCTCACCACTGGGCGGGAGTCTCTCCTACGAGCAGTACTTC
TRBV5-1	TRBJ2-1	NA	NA	CASSPEGGVYNEQFF	TGCGCCAGCAGCCCCGAGGGGGGGGTCTACAATGAGCAGTTCTTC
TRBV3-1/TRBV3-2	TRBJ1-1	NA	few	CASSQTHTDTEAFF	TGTGCCAGCAGCCAAACCCATACGGACACTGAAGCTTTCTTT
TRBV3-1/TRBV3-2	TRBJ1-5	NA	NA	CASSASDQPQHF	TGTGCCAGCAGCGCCTCAGATCAGCCCCAGCATTTT
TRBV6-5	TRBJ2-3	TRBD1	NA	CASSAGGRGTDTQYF	TGTGCCAGCTCCGCAGGGGGTCGTGGCACAGATACGCAGTATTTT
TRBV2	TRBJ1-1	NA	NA	CASSELRDTEAFF	TGTGCCAGCAGTGAACTGAGGGACACTGAAGCTTTCTTT
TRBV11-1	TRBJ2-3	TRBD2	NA	CASSSRLAGALDTQYF	TGTGCCAGCAGCTCAAGACTAGCGGGAGCTTTAGATACGCAGTATTTT
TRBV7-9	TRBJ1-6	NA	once	CASSLDVSSYNSPLHF	TGTGCCAGCAGCTTAGATGTTAGCTCCTATAATTCACCCCTCCACTTT
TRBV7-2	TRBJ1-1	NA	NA	CASSLWEGLNTEAFF	TGTGCCAGCAGCTTATGGGAGGGGTTGAACACTGAAGCTTTCTTT
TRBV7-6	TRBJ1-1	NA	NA	CASSPPGNTEAFF	TGTGCCAGCAGCCCCCCAGGGAACACTGAAGCTTTCTTT
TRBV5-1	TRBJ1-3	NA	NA	CASSLTGTGNTIYF	TGCGCCAGCAGCTTGACCGGTACTGGAAACACCATATATTTT
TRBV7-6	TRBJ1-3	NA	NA	CASSLMQGSSGNTIYF	TGTGCCAGCAGCTTAATGCAGGGGAGCTCTGGAAACACCATATATTTT
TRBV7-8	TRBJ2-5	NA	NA	CASSLTLTRGGTQYF	TGTGCCAGCAGTCTTACACTGACAAGGGGGGGGACCCAGTACTTC
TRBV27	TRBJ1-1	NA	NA	CASAQQMLMNTEAFF	TGTGCCAGCGCTCAACAGATGCTCATGAACACTGAAGCTTTCTTT
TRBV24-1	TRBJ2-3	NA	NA	CATSDLQGRTDTQYF	TGTGCCACCAGTGATCTACAGGGAAGGACAGATACGCAGTATTTT
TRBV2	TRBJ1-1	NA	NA	CASSVLAGADTEAFF	TGTGCCAGCAGTGTTTTGGCGGGGGCGGACACTGAAGCTTTCTTT
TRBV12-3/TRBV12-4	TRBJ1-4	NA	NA	CASSQKREKLFF	TGTGCCAGCAGTCAAAAGCGGGAAAAACTGTTTTTT
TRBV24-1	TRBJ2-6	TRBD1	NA	CATGTGGANVLTF	TGTGCCACGGGGACAGGGGGGGCCAACGTCCTGACTTTC